The next 22 T cell receptor beta chains were all read from a single sample in a study of T cells in Graves' hyperthyroidism and ophthalmopathy. TCR beta CDR3 region amplification was performed from RNA transcripts. When the TCR CDR3 underwent first-round RT-PCR, the HTBI primer set was used. TCRdb passed the multiplex PCR reads through MiXCR, listing each CDR3 protein once. Of approximately 600,000 distinct CDR3 sequences listed, over 12% were seen once; the top ten hold approximately 4.2%. Sequencing used blood. Source of these receptors: a woman aged 40-49 years with Graves' ophthalmopathy.

About this clonotype itself: One end of the junction does not line up with germline, which may come from a read error. The rearrangement uses TRBV12-3 or TRBV12-4 and TRBJ2-5, with 12 bases matching TRBD2. CDR3 length: 15 residues. The CDR3 DNA reads TGTGGCAGCAGTTTAGGGACTAGCGGGCAAGAGACCCAGTACTTC. Protein: CGSSLGTSGQETQYF.

This clonotype was seen many times. V is TRBV28 and J is TRBJ1-1; no definite D call. CDR1 is MDHEN, CDR2 SYDVKM, per germline. Trimming shortened V by 8 bases and J by 0 bases, and 10 bases separated the two germline ends. The CDR3 covers 13 residues. The CDR3 loop reads CASAGPMNTEAFF. CDR3 nucleotide sequence: TGTGCCAGCGCAGGACCCATGAACACTGAAGCTTTCTTT.

V is TRBV7-2 and J is TRBJ1-2; D not resolved. CDR3 length: 13 amino acids. Trimming cost V 3 bases and J 4 bases, with 9 bases left between them. The germline gives CDR1 SGHTA, CDR2 FQGNSA. The CDR3 reads CASSFVRSYGYTF. In DNA form, the CDR3 reads TGTGCCAGCAGCTTCGTAAGGAGCTATGGCTACACCTTC.

The chain combines TRBV12-3 or TRBV12-4 with TRBJ1-5; D call uncertain. The CDR3 has 14 residues. With 3 bases removed from V and 0 bases from J, the gap between germline ends came to 6 bases. The CDR3: CASSLTVSNQPQHF. The CDR3 nucleotides read TGTGCCAGCAGTTTGACGGTTAGCAATCAGCCCCAGCATTTT.

There are many counts of this clonotype. This chain links TRBV12-3 or TRBV12-4 with TRBJ2-4; 9 nucleotides agree with TRBD1. J was trimmed by 0 bases and V by 5 bases; bases with no gene match: 5. The CDR3 has 16 amino acids. CDR3 sequence: CASSAGQGIAKNIQYF. The CDR3 nucleotides are TGTGCCAGCAGTGCGGGACAGGGCATAGCCAAAAACATTCAGTACTTC.

This clonotype was observed many times. The chain carries TRBV28 and TRBJ2-7; D is ambiguous. V was clipped by 5 bases and J by 3 bases, with 11 bases between them. The CDR3 totals 13 residues. Germline assignment: CDR1 MDHEN and CDR2 SYDVKM. CDR3: CASSLRADYEQYF. The CDR3 DNA is TGTGCCAGCAGTCTTCGGGCCGACTACGAGCAGTACTTC.

V is TRBV15 and J is TRBJ2-2; possibly TRBD1 or TRBD2 for D (5 bases each). This CDR3 is built from 14 residues. V was trimmed by 6 bases and J by 3 bases, leaving 11 bases between them. Germline CDR1 LNHNV, CDR2 YYDKDF (reference sequence). CDR3 coding DNA: TGTGCCACCAGACGGGGCAGGGACACCGGGGAGCTGTTTTTT. It translates to CATRRGRDTGELFF. Looking up the rest from reference TRBV15 and TRBJ2-2 gives the full variable domain: DAMVIQNPRYQVTQFGKPVTLSCSQTLNHNVMYWYQQKSSQAPKLLFHYYDKDFNNEADTPDNFQSRRPNTSFCFLDIRSPGLGDTAMYLCATRRGRDTGELFFGEGSRLTVL.

In this sample, this clonotype turned up many times. The V and J genes are TRBV28 and TRBJ1-5; 8 positions agree with TRBD1. The CDR3 extends over 14 amino acids. With 3 bases clipped from V and 7 bases from J, the junction kept 5 bases outside the gene matches. The germline gives CDR1 MDHEN, CDR2 SYDVKM. The CDR3 DNA sequence: TGTGCCAGCAGTTTCCCGACAGGGGTGCAGCCCCAGCATTTT. This gives the protein CASSFPTGVQPQHF. Filled out from reference TRBV28 and TRBJ1-5, the complete variable domain reads DVKVTQSSRYLVKRTGEKVFLECVQDMDHENMFWYRQDPGLGLRLIYFSYDVKMKEKGDIPEGYSVSREKKERFSLILESASTNQTSMYLCASSFPTGVQPQHFGDGTRLSIL.

The rearrangement joins TRBV6-1 to TRBJ1-5; tentatively, D is TRBD1 (5 bases). With 1 base removed from V and 0 bases from J, the gap between germline ends came to 16 bases. Germline V gives CDR1 MNHNS, CDR2 SASEGT. This CDR3 has 18 amino acids. The CDR3 here is CASSEGLGTLYSNQPQHF. CDR3 coding DNA: TGTGCCAGCAGTGAAGGTCTGGGGACCCTATATAGCAATCAGCCCCAGCATTTT.

This clonotype has at least ten counts. The CDR3 is CASSLGWDRFYEQYF. The CDR3 bases are TGCGCCAGCAGCTTGGGGTGGGACAGGTTCTACGAGCAGTACTTC. The chain recombines TRBV5-1 with TRBJ2-7, with 8 bases lining up with TRBD1. The V gene end was trimmed by 0 bases and the J gene end by 3 bases; junction bases not matched to a gene: 5. This CDR3 contains 15 residues. The germline CDR1 and CDR2 sequences are SGHRS and YFSETQ.

The chain combines TRBV6-1 with TRBJ1-2; D is unclear. CDR3 length equals 14 residues. The germline V gene has CDR1 MNHNS and CDR2 SASEGT. Trimming left V 6 bases short and J 0 bases short, with 11 bases between. CDR3 loop: CASRRSPANYGYTF. In DNA form, the CDR3 reads TGTGCCAGCAGACGATCACCAGCTAACTATGGCTACACCTTC.

This clonotype occurred many times. J is TRBJ2-7 and V is TRBV15; D uncertain. V shed 0 bases and J shed 3 bases, with 15 bases lying between them. Germline V gene data show CDR1 as LNHNV and CDR2 as YYDKDF (reference sequence). The CDR3 runs 16 residues. CDR3 in DNA: TGTGCCACCAGCAGAGATCGATTGGGTTCGGGCTACGAGCAGTACTTC. Its translation is CATSRDRLGSGYEQYF.

The CDR3 loop is CASSPAGLAGHPGEQYF. DNA for the CDR3: TGCGCCAGCAGCCCGGCGGGTCTAGCGGGACACCCTGGCGAGCAGTACTTC. This chain links TRBV5-1 with TRBJ2-7, with TRBD2 identical over 9 bases. The germline V gene encodes CDR1 SGHRS and CDR2 YFSETQ. The CDR3 is 17 residues long. Trimming removed 4 bases from V and 6 bases from J; junction bases left unmatched: 17.

V usage is TRBV12-3 or TRBV12-4 and J usage is TRBJ2-7; 7 bases are shared with TRBD1. V dropped 7 bases and J dropped 0; count of bases not matched to a gene: 6. The length of the CDR3 is 14 residues. CDR3 sequence: CASTQGMSSYEQYF. DNA of the CDR3: TGTGCCAGCACACAGGGGATGAGCTCCTACGAGCAGTACTTC.

Ten or more counts support this clonotype. The germline gene is not matched at one end of the junction; a read error may be the cause. V gene TRBV7-3 combines with J gene TRBJ2-2; the D is unclear. This CDR3 has 13 amino acids. Germline V gene sequence: CDR1 SGHTA, CDR2 FQGTGA. The CDR3 bases are TGTGCCAGCAGCGTAACTACCACCGGGGAGCTGTTTTTT. Translated, it gives CASSVTTTGELFF.

This clonotype turned up a few times. The chain recombines TRBV10-2 with TRBJ1-5; tentative D call: TRBD1 (6 bases). The CDR3 contains 18 residues. The V end lost 9 bases, the J end lost 0 bases, and 24 bases lay between the germline ends. Germline V gives CDR1 WSHSY, CDR2 SAAADI. In nucleotides, the CDR3 is TGCGCCAGGTGGAACCGGGGGCCAAGGATTTATAGCAATCAGCCCCAGCATTTT. Amino acids: CARWNRGPRIYSNQPQHF.

This clonotype was seen at least ten times. The V and J genes are TRBV30 and TRBJ2-7; TRBD1 agrees at 9 bases. This CDR3 has 14 residues. The J segment lost 6 bases and the V segment lost 3 bases, leaving 9 bases of the junction unmatched. The germline gives CDR1 GTSNPN, CDR2 SVGIG (reference sequence). The CDR3 nucleotides are TGTGCCTGGAGCACCGGGACAGGGAGGGGCGAGCAGTACTTC. Its translation is CAWSTGTGRGEQYF.

The table lists this clonotype with many counts. This chain links TRBV6-1 with TRBJ1-5; D remains unclear. Germline V gene lookup returns CDR1 MNHNS and CDR2 SASEGT. The CDR3 extends over 14 amino acids. V shed 6 bases and J shed 4 bases, with 13 bases lying between them. CDR3 DNA: TGTGCCAGCAGGCCAACAGTGGGTAATCAGCCCCAGCATTTT. This gives the protein CASRPTVGNQPQHF.

This clonotype was counted a few times. This chain uses TRBV28 with TRBJ1-2, with 9 bases aligning to TRBD1. V trimming: 5 bases; J trimming: 4 bases; junction bases outside the gene matches: 5. CDR3 length: 14 amino acids. Per germline, CDR1 MDHEN and CDR2 SYDVKM. The CDR3 protein is CASSQQGALYGYTF. CDR3 DNA: TGTGCCAGCAGTCAACAGGGGGCCCTCTATGGCTACACCTTC.

J is TRBJ2-7 and V is TRBV2, with D possibly being TRBD2 (5 bases). Germline V gene lookup returns CDR1 SNHLY and CDR2 FYNNEI. The CDR3 length is 15 residues. V was shortened by 6 bases and J by 2 bases, with 17 bases between the two germline ends. CDR3 nucleotide sequence: TGTGCCAGCAGCGGTGCGGCGGGCCGTACCTACGAGCAGTACTTC. This sequence encodes CASSGAAGRTYEQYF.

This clonotype has a count of ten or more. J is TRBJ2-5 and V is TRBV28; 10 bases are a match to TRBD2. CDR3 length: 14 residues. Germline V gives CDR1 MDHEN, CDR2 SYDVKM. V lost 9 bases to trimming and J lost 0 bases; unmatched junction nucleotides: 4. The CDR3 coding sequence is TGTGCCAGTAGGACTAGCGGTTACCAAGAGACCCAGTACTTC. This gives the protein CASRTSGYQETQYF.

This clonotype was recorded at least ten times. This rearrangement joins TRBV24-1 to TRBJ2-5; D is unresolved. Trimming removed 2 bases at V and 1 base at J, with 4 bases between. CDR1 KGHDR and CDR2 SFDVKD come from the germline V gene. This CDR3 has 13 amino acids. The CDR3 DNA reads TGTGCCACCAGTGATTCAGGCCAAGAGACCCAGTACTTC. This gives the protein CATSDSGQETQYF.